The rows below give T cell receptor beta chains drawn from one sample of a study of T cell responses to AZD1222 COVID-19 vaccine. Libraries were prepared by immunoSEQ multiplex PCR; TCRdb keeps only in-frame clonotypes and omits some of them. The sample yields some 99,000 clones, 88% seen once. Sequencing was performed on peripheral blood, taken on day 0 of MenACWY control vaccination. These receptors came from an adult in good health. The CDR3 runs from the conserved cysteine through the conserved F or W. The D gene is left open where the match is weak. Size is stated for part of the rows, as once, few or many counts, or as a class when the clone is expanded.

size: few
V: TRBV19
J: TRBJ1-1
D: TRBD1
CDR3: CASSIDGGTGGLVDTEAFF
DNA: TGTGCCAGTAGTATAGATGGGGGGACAGGGGGCTTGGTGGACACTGAAGCTTTCTTT

size: few
V: TRBV11-3
J: TRBJ2-7
D: TRBD2
CDR3: CASSLGLDYEQYF
DNA: TGTGCCAGCAGCCTAGGACTAGACTACGAGCAGTACTTC

size: NA
V: TRBV4-2
J: TRBJ2-7
D: TRBD2
CDR3: CASSQDQAGGYEQYF
DNA: TGTGCCAGCAGCCAAGATCAAGCGGGAGGCTACGAGCAGTACTTC

size: NA
V: TRBV5-1
J: TRBJ2-7
D: TRBD1
CDR3: CASSRPGTGVLEQYF
DNA: TGCGCCAGCAGCCGCCCCGGGACAGGGGTTCTCGAGCAGTACTTC

size: NA
V: TRBV5-7
J: TRBJ1-3
D: TRBD1
CDR3: CASSLTGQFSGNTIYF
DNA: TGTGCCAGCAGCTTGACGGGACAGTTCTCTGGAAACACCATATATTTT

size: NA
V: TRBV28
J: TRBJ1-1
D: NA
CDR3: CASSHGSRAGEAFF
DNA: TGTGCCAGCAGCCATGGGTCCAGGGCCGGTGAAGCTTTCTTT

size: NA
V: TRBV28
J: TRBJ1-5
D: NA
CDR3: CASSLSAGFSNQPQHF
DNA: TGTGCCAGCAGTTTATCGGCAGGCTTTAGCAATCAGCCCCAGCATTTT

size: NA
V: TRBV3-1/TRBV3-2
J: TRBJ1-5
D: NA
CDR3: CASSSGHLGQPQHF
DNA: TGTGCCAGCAGCTCAGGACATTTGGGTCAGCCCCAGCATTTT

size: NA
V: TRBV19
J: TRBJ1-2
D: NA
CDR3: CASRTIDRNYGYTF
DNA: TGTGCCAGTAGAACGATTGACAGGAACTATGGCTACACCTTC

size: few
V: TRBV2
J: TRBJ1-5
D: NA
CDR3: CASRERSNQPQHF
DNA: TGTGCCAGCAGGGAGAGGAGCAATCAGCCCCAGCATTTT